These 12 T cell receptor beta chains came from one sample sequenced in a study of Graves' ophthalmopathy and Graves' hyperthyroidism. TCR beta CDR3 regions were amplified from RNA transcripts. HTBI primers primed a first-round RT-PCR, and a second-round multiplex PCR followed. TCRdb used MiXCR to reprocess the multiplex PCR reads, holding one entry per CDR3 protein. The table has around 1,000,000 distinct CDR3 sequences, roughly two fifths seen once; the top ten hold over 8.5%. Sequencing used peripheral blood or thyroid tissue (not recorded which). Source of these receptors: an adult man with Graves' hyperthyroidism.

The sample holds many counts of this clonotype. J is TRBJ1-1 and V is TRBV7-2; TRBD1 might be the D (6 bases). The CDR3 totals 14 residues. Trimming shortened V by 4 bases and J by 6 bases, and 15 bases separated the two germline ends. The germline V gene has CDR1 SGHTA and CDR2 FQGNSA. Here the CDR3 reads CASSSSGVTAEAFF. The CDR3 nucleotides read TGTGCCAGCAGCTCCTCAGGGGTAACCGCTGAAGCTTTCTTT. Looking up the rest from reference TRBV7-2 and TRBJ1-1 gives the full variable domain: GAGVSQSPSNKVTEKGKDVELRCDPISGHTALYWYRQSLGQGLEFLIYFQGNSAPDKSGLPSDRFSAERTGGSVSTLTIQRTQQEDSAVYLCASSSSGVTAEAFFGQGTRLTVV.

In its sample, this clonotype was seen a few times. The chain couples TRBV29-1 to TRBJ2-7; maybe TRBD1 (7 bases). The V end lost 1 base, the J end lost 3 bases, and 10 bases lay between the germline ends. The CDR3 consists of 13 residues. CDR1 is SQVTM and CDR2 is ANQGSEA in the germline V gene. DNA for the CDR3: TGCAGCGTTGAAGCAGGGGGAGGCTACGAGCAGTACTTC. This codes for CSVEAGGGYEQYF.

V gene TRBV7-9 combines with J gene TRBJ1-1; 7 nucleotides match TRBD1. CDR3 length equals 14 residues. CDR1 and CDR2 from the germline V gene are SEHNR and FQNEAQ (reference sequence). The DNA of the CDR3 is TGTGCTACAAAAAACAGGGGATTGAACACTGAAGCTTTCTTT. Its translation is CATKNRGLNTEAFF.

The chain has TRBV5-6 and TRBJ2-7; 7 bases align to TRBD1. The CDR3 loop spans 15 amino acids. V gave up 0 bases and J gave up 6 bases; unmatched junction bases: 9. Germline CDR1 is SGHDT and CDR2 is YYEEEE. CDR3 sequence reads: CASSLEPQGDGEQYF. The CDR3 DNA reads TGTGCCAGCAGCTTGGAACCGCAGGGGGATGGCGAGCAGTACTTC.

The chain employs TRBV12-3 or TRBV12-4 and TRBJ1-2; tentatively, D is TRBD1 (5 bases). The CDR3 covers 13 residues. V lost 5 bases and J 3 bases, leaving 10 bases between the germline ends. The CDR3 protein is CASSGDSDYGYTF. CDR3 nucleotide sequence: TGTGCCAGCAGTGGGGACTCCGACTATGGCTACACCTTC.

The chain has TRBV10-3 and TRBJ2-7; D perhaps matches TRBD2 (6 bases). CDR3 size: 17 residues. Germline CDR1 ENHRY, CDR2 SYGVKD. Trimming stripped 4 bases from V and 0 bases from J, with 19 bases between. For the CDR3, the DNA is TGTGCCATCAGTGCCGCTCCCCTAGCGAAAAGCTCCTACGAGCAGTACTTC. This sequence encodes CAISAAPLAKSSYEQYF.

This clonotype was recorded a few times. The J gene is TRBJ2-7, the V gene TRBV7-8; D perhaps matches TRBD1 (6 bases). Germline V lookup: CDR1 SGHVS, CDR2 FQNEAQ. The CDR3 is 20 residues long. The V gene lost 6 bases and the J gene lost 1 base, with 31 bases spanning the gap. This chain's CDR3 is CASSSNPGKQGSSASYEQYF. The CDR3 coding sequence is TGTGCCAGCAGTTCCAACCCGGGCAAACAGGGAAGTAGTGCGTCCTACGAGCAGTACTTC.

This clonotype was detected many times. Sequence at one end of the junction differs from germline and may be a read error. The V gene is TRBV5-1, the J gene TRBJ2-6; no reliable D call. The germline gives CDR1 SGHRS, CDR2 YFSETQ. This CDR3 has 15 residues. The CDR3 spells CASSSTGSGANVLTF. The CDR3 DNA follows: TGTGCCAGCAGCTCCACGGGCTCTGGGGCCAACGTCCTGACTTTC.

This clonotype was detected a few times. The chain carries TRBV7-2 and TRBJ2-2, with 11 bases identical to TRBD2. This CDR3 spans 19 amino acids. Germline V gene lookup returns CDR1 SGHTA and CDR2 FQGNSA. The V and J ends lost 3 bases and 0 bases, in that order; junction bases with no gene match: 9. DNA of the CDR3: TGTGCCAGCAGCTTTTTAGCGGGAGGGACCGTTTCGAACACCGGGGAGCTGTTTTTT. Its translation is CASSFLAGGTVSNTGELFF.

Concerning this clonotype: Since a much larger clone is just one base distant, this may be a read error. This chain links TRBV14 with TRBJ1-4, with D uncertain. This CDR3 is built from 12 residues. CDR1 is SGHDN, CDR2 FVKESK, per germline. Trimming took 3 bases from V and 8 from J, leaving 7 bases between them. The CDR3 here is CASSHYREKLFF. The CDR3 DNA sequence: TGTGCCAGCAGCCACTACCGCGAAAAACTGTTTTTT.

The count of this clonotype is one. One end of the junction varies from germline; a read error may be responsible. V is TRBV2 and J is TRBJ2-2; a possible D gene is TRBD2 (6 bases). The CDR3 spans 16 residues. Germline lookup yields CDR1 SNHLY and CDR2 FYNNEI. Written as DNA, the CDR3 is TGCGCCAGCAGCCCGCTGGGGACTTCCCTCACCGGGGAGCTGTTTTTT. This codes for CASSPLGTSLTGELFF.

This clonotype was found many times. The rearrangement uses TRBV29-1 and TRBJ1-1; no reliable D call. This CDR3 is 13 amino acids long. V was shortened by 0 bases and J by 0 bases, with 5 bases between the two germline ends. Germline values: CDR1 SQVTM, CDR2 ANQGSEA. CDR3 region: CSVEEAMNTEAFF. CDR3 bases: TGCAGCGTTGAAGAGGCCATGAACACTGAAGCTTTCTTT.